This T cell receptor (beta chain) was sequenced for a study of spatial heterogeneity in lung cancer. Study details: At a median of about 22 months after resection, follow-up PBMC samples were sequenced when available. Detected beta-chain sequences consistently exceeded alpha-chain sequences. Study-wide findings and caveats: Among blood samples, ubiquitous expanded tumor TCRs appeared more at resection than at follow-up.

Time point denoted: blood at routine non-recurrence follow-up after resection. The authors sequenced whole RNA from tumor, nontumor lung or frozen PBMC without sorting. TCRdb re-called the 5' RACE reads with MiXCR, one entry per CDR3 protein. The profile shows 25,000 to 30,000 distinct CDR3 sequences, about 5.6% of them singletons. V gave up 3 bases and J gave up 12 bases, with 20 bases separating them. CDR1 is SQVTM, CDR2 ANQGSEA, per germline. This CDR3 spans 13 amino acids. This clonotype was seen ten or more times. The antigen is not known. This specimen was PBMCs, taken at follow-up. This rearrangement joins TRBV29-1 to TRBJ2-5, with D possibly being TRBD1 or TRBD2 (5 bases each). The sequence came from a male donor with early-stage non-small cell lung cancer. The CDR3 here is CSVDDPGSRGEYF. In DNA, the CDR3 is TGCAGCGTTGATGACCCGGGATCCCGAGGGGAGTACTTC.